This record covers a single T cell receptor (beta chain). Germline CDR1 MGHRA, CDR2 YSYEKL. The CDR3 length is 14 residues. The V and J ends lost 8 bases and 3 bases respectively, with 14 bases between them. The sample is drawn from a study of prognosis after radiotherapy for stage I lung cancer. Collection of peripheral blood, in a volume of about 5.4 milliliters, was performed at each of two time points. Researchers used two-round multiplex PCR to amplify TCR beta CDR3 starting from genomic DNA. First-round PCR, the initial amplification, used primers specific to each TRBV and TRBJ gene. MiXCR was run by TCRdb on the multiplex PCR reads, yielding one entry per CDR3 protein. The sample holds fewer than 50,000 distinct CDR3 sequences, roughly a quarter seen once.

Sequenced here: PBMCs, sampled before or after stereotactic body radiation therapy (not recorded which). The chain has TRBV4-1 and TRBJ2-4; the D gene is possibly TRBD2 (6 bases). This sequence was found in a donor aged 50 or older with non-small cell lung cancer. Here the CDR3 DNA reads TGCGCCAGCGCGTGGGGGGTCGACAAAAACATTCAGTACTTC. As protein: CASAWGVDKNIQYF.